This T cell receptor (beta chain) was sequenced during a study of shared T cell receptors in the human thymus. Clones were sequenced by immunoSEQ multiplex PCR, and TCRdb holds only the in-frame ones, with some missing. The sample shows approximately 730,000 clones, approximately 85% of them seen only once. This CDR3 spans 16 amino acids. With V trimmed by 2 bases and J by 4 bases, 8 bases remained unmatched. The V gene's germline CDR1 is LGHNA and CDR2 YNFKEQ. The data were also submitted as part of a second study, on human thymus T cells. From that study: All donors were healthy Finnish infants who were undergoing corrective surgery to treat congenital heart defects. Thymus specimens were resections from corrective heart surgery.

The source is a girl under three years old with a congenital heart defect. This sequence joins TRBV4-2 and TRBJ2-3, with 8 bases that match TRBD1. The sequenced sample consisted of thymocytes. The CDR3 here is CASSQLADRDPDTQYF. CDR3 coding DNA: TGTGCCAGCAGCCAATTGGCGGACAGGGACCCAGATACGCAGTATTTT.